The sequence of this TCR beta chain was determined in a study of blood T cells in healthy people across ages. Looked up from germline, CDR1 is SGHRS and CDR2 is YFSETQ. The CDR3 runs 15 residues. V gave up 4 bases and J gave up 4 bases, with 15 bases separating them. Through a sample-barcoded 5' primer and a J-beta primer mix, a second PCR was run for roughly 6 to 11 cycles. TCRdb recomputed calls from the 5' RACE reads with MiXCR, one row per CDR3 protein. The sample yields fewer than 2,000,000 distinct CDR3 sequences, about 31% seen once. The V call is TRBV5-1, the J call TRBJ2-1, with D perhaps matching TRBD2 (6 bases). This TCR derives from a young woman in good health. Sequencing was carried out using blood. For the CDR3, the DNA is TGCGCCAGCAGCCCGATGTCGGGGGAATACAATGAGCAGTTCTTC. This sequence encodes CASSPMSGEYNEQFF.